Following are 18 T cell receptor beta chains from one sample sequenced in a study of T cells after yellow fever vaccination. MiXCR, applied by TCRdb to the 5' RACE reads, yields one record per CDR3 protein. The sample records 20,000 to 25,000 distinct CDR3 sequences, 3% to 4% being singletons. This specimen consisted of PBMCs, either bulk or a sorted T-cell subset (CD4+, CD8+, memory, or dextramer-sorted; not recorded which), obtained more than 40 days after the first yellow fever vaccination. Receptors were obtained from a man aged 18 to 35 who received the YFV17D yellow fever vaccine.

This clonotype showed up just a few times. The rearrangement uses TRBV3-1 and TRBJ2-5; D may be TRBD2 (5 bases). Deletions cut 7 bases from V and 3 bases from J, with 18 bases between. The CDR3 extends over 15 amino acids. Germline loops: CDR1 LGHDT, CDR2 YNNKEL (reference sequence). The CDR3 loop is CASTRGPNGKETQYF. CDR3 nucleotide sequence: TGTGCCAGCACCCGCGGCCCTAACGGGAAAGAGACCCAGTACTTC.

In its sample, this clonotype was seen many times. V gene TRBV5-1 combines with J gene TRBJ1-1; no clear D. Between the trimmed V and J ends, which lost 0 bases and 4 bases, there was a span of 10 bases. Germline V gene data show CDR1 as SGHRS and CDR2 as YFSETQ. The CDR3 runs 14 residues. The CDR3 sequence is CASSLASWGTEAFF. The CDR3 nucleotides read TGCGCCAGCAGCTTGGCCTCATGGGGCACTGAAGCTTTCTTT.

In this sample, this clonotype turned up many times. DNA of the CDR3: TGCAGCGTGTCCCAGGGGTTGGGTGGCTACACCTTC. This codes for CSVSQGLGGYTF. The chain carries TRBV29-1 and TRBJ1-2; D perhaps matches TRBD1 (6 bases). CDR3 length equals 12 residues. The V end lost 6 bases, the J end lost 7 bases, and 15 bases lay between the germline ends. Germline CDR1 reads SQVTM; CDR2 reads ANQGSEA.

This clonotype came up many times. This chain joins TRBV9 and TRBJ2-1; 9 nucleotides line up with TRBD2. In germline, CDR1 is SGDLS, CDR2 YYNGEE. The CDR3 contains 17 residues. V gave up 4 bases and J gave up 1 base; unmatched junction bases: 9. CDR3 protein: CASSRRLAETSYNEQFF. The CDR3 DNA reads as TGTGCCAGCAGCAGACGACTAGCGGAGACTTCCTACAATGAGCAGTTCTTC. Looking up the rest from reference TRBV9 and TRBJ2-1 gives the full variable domain: DSGVTQTPKHLITATGQRVTLRCSPRSGDLSVYWYQQSLDQGLQFLIQYYNGEERAKGNILERFSAQQFPDLHSELNLSSLELGDSALYFCASSRRLAETSYNEQFFGPGTRLTVL.

Ten or more counts support this clonotype. This rearrangement joins TRBV30 to TRBJ1-2; TRBD1 is a possible D gene (5 bases). V lost 2 bases to trimming and J lost 3 bases, with 10 bases between them. This CDR3 has 13 residues. Germline values: CDR1 GTSNPN, CDR2 SVGIG (reference sequence). The CDR3 nucleotides read TGTGCCTGGAGTCCCAGGGTAGACTATGGCTACACCTTC. Its protein is CAWSPRVDYGYTF. Using reference TRBV30 and TRBJ1-2 for the parts outside the CDR3, the full variable domain is SQTIHQWPATLVQPVGSPLSLECTVEGTSNPNLYWYRQAAGRGLQLLFYSVGIGQISSEVPQNLSASRPQDRQFILSSKKLLLSDSGFYLCAWSPRVDYGYTFGSGTRLTVV.

The table lists this clonotype with many counts. The rearrangement links TRBV7-2 to TRBJ2-7, with D possibly called TRBD1 or TRBD2 (5 bases each). Germline CDR1 reads SGHTA; CDR2 reads FQGNSA. Trimming cost V 11 bases and J 6 bases, with 8 bases left between them. CDR3 length equals 9 residues. The CDR3 is CAVGTEQYF. Here the CDR3 DNA reads TGTGCCGTCGGGACCGAGCAGTACTTC.

This clonotype came up many times. The chain has TRBV10-2 and TRBJ2-1; 8 nucleotides line up with TRBD2. V shed 0 bases and J 6 bases; nucleotides not matched to a gene: 7. CDR3 size: 16 residues. CDR1 WSHSY and CDR2 SAAADI come from the germline V gene. The CDR3, as DNA: TGCGCCAGCAGTGAGTCGGGACGGGGGGGGTCCAATGAGCAGTTCTTC. Translation gives CASSESGRGGSNEQFF.

This clonotype was observed a handful of times. Since a much larger clone is just one base distant, this may be a read error. The chain carries TRBV5-1 and TRBJ1-1; perhaps TRBD1 as D (5 bases). Germline lookup yields CDR1 SGHRS and CDR2 YFSETQ. Between the trimmed V and J ends, which lost 4 bases and 6 bases, there was a span of 19 bases. The CDR3 contains 15 residues. The CDR3 DNA reads as TGCGCCAGCAGCCCGGCTGGTGGCAGGGATGCTGAAGCTTTCTTT. As protein: CASSPAGGRDAEAFF.

This clonotype was observed many times. V gene TRBV10-3 combines with J gene TRBJ2-2, with D hard to call. The V end lost 0 bases, the J end lost 1 base, and 0 bases lay between the germline ends. Germline V gene lookup returns CDR1 ENHRY and CDR2 SYGVKD. This CDR3 comprises 13 residues. This CDR3 reads CAISESNTGELFF. In DNA form, the CDR3 reads TGTGCCATCAGTGAGTCGAACACCGGGGAGCTGTTTTTT.

The sample holds many counts of this clonotype. The chain joins TRBV20-1 to TRBJ1-1; TRBD1 might be the D (5 bases). The CDR3 loop spans 12 amino acids. CDR1 is DFQATT and CDR2 is SNEGSKA in the germline V gene (reference sequence). V was trimmed by 3 bases and J by 5 bases, leaving 10 bases between them. CDR3 DNA: TGCAGTGCTAGGGCCGGGGGGACTGAAGCTTTCTTT. This gives the protein CSARAGGTEAFF.

In this sample, this clonotype turned up many times. The chain links TRBV29-1 to TRBJ2-5; 11 bases align to TRBD1. The germline CDR1 and CDR2 sequences are SQVTM and ANQGSEA. J was trimmed by 9 bases and V by 1 base; bases with no gene match: 19. The CDR3 is made up of 18 amino acids. This CDR3 is CSVEGPLGWTGGNWAQYF. The CDR3 nucleotides read TGCAGCGTTGAAGGCCCCCTGGGGTGGACAGGGGGCAATTGGGCCCAGTACTTC. Supplemented by reference TRBV29-1 and TRBJ2-5, the full variable domain reads SAVISQKPSRDICQRGTSLTIQCQVDSQVTMMFWYRQQPGQSLTLIATANQGSEATYESGFVIDKFPISRPNLTFSTLTVSNMSPEDSSIYLCSVEGPLGWTGGNWAQYFGPGTRLLVL.

This clonotype was seen at least ten times. The CDR3 sequence: CASSSRDRDSYEQYV. CDR3 DNA: TGTGCCAGCAGTTCCCGGGACAGGGACTCCTACGAGCAGTACGTC. The chain links TRBV6-8 to TRBJ2-7; 9 bases are a match to TRBD1. V was clipped by 4 bases and J by 0 bases; unmatched bases: 4. CDR1 and CDR2 from the germline V gene are MNHGY and SAAAGT. The CDR3 runs 15 residues.

This clonotype occurred many times. V is TRBV10-3 and J is TRBJ2-3, with D perhaps matching TRBD1 or TRBD2 (5 bases each). Trimming left V 5 bases short and J 0 bases short, with 6 bases between. The CDR3 covers 13 residues. Germline CDR1 ENHRY, CDR2 SYGVKD. Here the CDR3 reads CAISRDSTDTQYF. DNA of the CDR3: TGTGCCATCAGTCGGGACAGCACAGATACGCAGTATTTT.

This clonotype was counted at least ten times. The chain uses TRBV6-5 and TRBJ1-1; 8 nucleotides align to TRBD1. The CDR3 has 13 residues. The V segment lost 0 bases and the J segment 7 bases; nucleotides outside the gene matches: 1. The germline V gene encodes CDR1 MNHEY and CDR2 SVGAGI. CDR3 sequence reads: CASSYSGTGEAFF. In DNA, the CDR3 is TGTGCCAGCAGTTACTCGGGGACAGGTGAAGCTTTCTTT.

Many counts were recorded for this clonotype. The chain combines TRBV7-2 with TRBJ2-7, with D maybe TRBD1 (6 bases). The CDR3 contains 13 residues. Per germline, CDR1 SGHTA and CDR2 FQGNSA. V lost 7 bases and J lost 1, with 11 bases in between. Written as DNA, the CDR3 is TGTGCCAGCACCAGGGGTGTATCCTACGAGCAGTACTTC. This translates into CASTRGVSYEQYF.

This clonotype has ten or more counts. The chain combines TRBV5-4 with TRBJ2-7; tentative D call: TRBD1 (6 bases). Germline V CDR1 and CDR2: SGHNT, YYREEE (reference sequence). The V gene lost 6 bases and the J gene lost 2 bases, with 27 bases spanning the gap. The CDR3 totals 18 residues. The CDR3 loop reads CASTPRGLEPLGAYEQYV. In DNA form, the CDR3 reads TGTGCCAGCACCCCGAGGGGGTTGGAGCCCCTGGGCGCCTACGAGCAGTACGTC.

This clonotype occurred many times. The chain links TRBV5-1 to TRBJ2-3; TRBD2 aligns across 12 bases. The J segment lost 5 bases and the V segment lost 1 base, leaving 5 bases of the junction unmatched. The CDR3 contains 16 residues. The germline gives CDR1 SGHRS, CDR2 YFSETQ. CDR3 sequence: CASSLKLAGGGDTQYF. CDR3 in DNA: TGCGCCAGCAGCTTGAAACTAGCGGGGGGTGGAGATACGCAGTATTTT. The variable domain in full, completed from reference TRBV5-1 and TRBJ2-3, reads KAGVTQTPRYLIKTRGQQVTLSCSPISGHRSVSWYQQTPGQGLQFLFEYFSETQRNKGNFPGRFSGRQFSNSRSEMNVSTLELGDSALYLCASSLKLAGGGDTQYFGPGTRLTVL.

This clonotype was counted at least ten times. This rearrangement joins TRBV7-2 to TRBJ2-5; D possibly corresponds to TRBD2 (6 bases). The CDR3 totals 14 residues. The germline V gene has CDR1 SGHTA and CDR2 FQGNSA. V lost 1 base and J lost 5, with 11 bases in between. The CDR3 protein is CASSLVAGGETQYF. The CDR3 DNA follows: TGTGCCAGCAGCTTAGTAGCAGGAGGGGAGACCCAGTACTTC.